Listed here are 29 T cell receptor beta chains from one sample, sequenced in a study of OX40 agonist ivuxolimab in advanced cancers. Clones were read by immunoSEQ multiplex PCR, and TCRdb kept only the in-frame ones, dropping some. The sample gives under 85,000 clones, 87% of which show up once; less than 0.7% is in the top ten. The sample in question was CD4+ or CD8+ T cells sorted from blood, obtained in a trial of the OX40 agonist ivuxolimab. The receptors here all came from an adult with an advanced solid tumor such as melanoma, head and neck, liver or kidney cancer.

This sequence joins TRBV2 and TRBJ1-2, with TRBD1 matching over 7 bases. The CDR3 sequence is 13 residues long. Germline CDR1 reads SNHLY; CDR2 reads FYNNEI. The V and J ends lost 6 bases and 8 bases, in that order; junction bases with no gene match: 9. The CDR3 nucleotides read TGTGCCAGCAGCGAGGAGGGGGCTGGGGGCTACACCTTC. It encodes CASSEEGAGGYTF.

The rearrangement joins TRBV4-2 to TRBJ1-5; possible D gene TRBD1, 6 bases. The germline V gene encodes CDR1 LGHNA and CDR2 YNFKEQ. This CDR3 is built from 14 residues. V was pared by 4 bases and J by 1 base, with 8 bases between. The CDR3 reads CASSPGQSNQPQHF. The CDR3 DNA is TGTGCCAGCAGCCCCGGACAGAGCAATCAGCCCCAGCATTTT.

V and J are TRBV7-2 and TRBJ2-1; D perhaps matches TRBD2 (6 bases). The CDR3 length is 15 residues. V was cut by 6 bases and J by 7 bases, with 19 bases left in between. From germline, CDR1 is SGHTA and CDR2 FQGNSA. CDR3 DNA sequence: TGTGCCAGCAGTCTCACACTAGCCGGGGTTAATGAGCAGTTCTTC. This encodes CASSLTLAGVNEQFF.

The CDR3 nucleotides read TGTGCCTGGAGTGAGGTTGCCGGGGCCAACGTCCTGACTTTC. Its protein is CAWSEVAGANVLTF. The chain combines TRBV30 with TRBJ2-6; no clear D. Germline V gives CDR1 GTSNPN, CDR2 SVGIG (reference sequence). V was clipped by 1 base and J by 4 bases, with 8 bases between them. CDR3 size: 14 residues.

The rearrangement uses TRBV6-1 and TRBJ2-2; 9 positions agree with TRBD1. Germline CDR1 MNHNS, CDR2 SASEGT. V trimming: 3 bases; J trimming: 9 bases; junction bases outside the gene matches: 8. This CDR3 is 15 amino acids long. CDR3 DNA sequence: TGTGCCAGCAGTGAGTGGGAACAGGGGGCGTGGGAGCTGTTTTTT. Protein: CASSEWEQGAWELFF.

The rearrangement links TRBV30 to TRBJ2-3, with no clear D. Germline values: CDR1 GTSNPN, CDR2 SVGIG (reference sequence). CDR3 length: 11 amino acids. Trimming took off 5 bases at V and 4 bases at J, with 7 bases between the two ends. CDR3 in amino acids: CAWGVADTQYF. In DNA form, the CDR3 reads TGTGCCTGGGGGGTGGCAGATACGCAGTATTTT.

The chain couples TRBV27 to TRBJ2-1; TRBD2 matches at 7 bases. V lost 5 bases to trimming and J lost 0 bases; unmatched junction nucleotides: 16. The CDR3 length is 19 residues. Germline CDR1 and CDR2: MNHEY and SMNVEV (reference sequence). Here the CDR3 DNA reads TGTGCCAGCAGTACCCGGGCGGCTAGCGGTCGTAACTCCTACAATGAGCAGTTCTTC. It specifies CASSTRAASGRNSYNEQFF.

The chain combines TRBV28 with TRBJ1-5, with no clear D. The CDR3 totals 16 residues. Germline values: CDR1 MDHEN, CDR2 SYDVKM. The ends were cut back, 5 bases at V and 1 base at J, with 15 bases in the middle. This CDR3 reads CASSEPGSISNQPQHF. CDR3 in DNA: TGTGCCAGCAGTGAACCGGGGAGTATCAGCAATCAGCCCCAGCATTTT.

The V call is TRBV6-5, the J call TRBJ2-2; D remains unclear. Germline V gene lookup returns CDR1 MNHEY and CDR2 SVGAGI. Trimming left V 5 bases short and J 0 bases short, with 10 bases between. The CDR3 sequence is 15 residues long. The CDR3 sequence is CASSMTNANTGELFF. Here the CDR3 DNA reads TGTGCCAGCAGTATGACAAACGCGAACACCGGGGAGCTGTTTTTT.

In this sample, this clone turned up once. The chain combines TRBV5-1 with TRBJ2-7, with 10 bases lining up with TRBD1. CDR1 is SGHRS and CDR2 is YFSETQ in the germline V gene. This CDR3 is built from 16 residues. Unmatched junction bases numbered 10, after V lost 5 bases and J lost 2 bases. The CDR3 nucleotides read TGCGCCAGCAGGTTTGTATCCGGGACAGGGGCCTACGAGCAGTACTTC. It translates to CASRFVSGTGAYEQYF.

This chain uses TRBV6-1 with TRBJ1-5; D perhaps matches TRBD1 (6 bases). Trimming removed 4 bases from V and 3 bases from J, with 10 bases in between. This CDR3 comprises 14 residues. CDR1 is MNHNS, CDR2 SASEGT, per germline. The CDR3 sequence is CASSGGQFNQPQHF. CDR3 bases: TGTGCCAGCAGTGGCGGACAGTTCAATCAGCCCCAGCATTTT.

CDR3 protein: CASSFVGVLDTQYF. CDR3 DNA: TGTGCCAGCAGCTTTGTTGGGGTACTCGATACGCAGTATTTT. This chain uses TRBV7-9 with TRBJ2-3; D not resolved. Trimming shortened V by 3 bases and J by 6 bases, and 13 bases separated the two germline ends. Germline V lookup: CDR1 SEHNR, CDR2 FQNEAQ (reference sequence). The CDR3 sequence is 14 residues long.

The gene calls are TRBV6-1 and TRBJ2-1; 15 bases line up with TRBD2. CDR1 MNHNS and CDR2 SASEGT come from the germline V gene. This CDR3 has 15 amino acids. Trimming removed 6 bases from V and 9 bases from J; junction bases left unmatched: 6. CDR3 DNA sequence: TGTGCCAGCAGCCGGACTAGCGGGGGGGCGGGTGAGCAGTTCTTC. Translated: CASSRTSGGAGEQFF.

The V gene is TRBV28, the J gene TRBJ2-7; TRBD2 agrees at 8 bases. The CDR3 is made up of 15 amino acids. Germline lookup yields CDR1 MDHEN and CDR2 SYDVKM. V trimming: 3 bases; J trimming: 3 bases; junction bases outside the gene matches: 7. CDR3 DNA sequence: TGTGCCAGCAGTTTTAGGCGGGGGGCCGTCTACGAGCAGTACTTC. This encodes CASSFRRGAVYEQYF. The complete variable domain, with remaining parts taken from reference TRBV28 and TRBJ2-7, reads DVKVTQSSRYLVKRTGEKVFLECVQDMDHENMFWYRQDPGLGLRLIYFSYDVKMKEKGDIPEGYSVSREKKERFSLILESASTNQTSMYLCASSFRRGAVYEQYFGPGTRLTVT.

This chain uses TRBV27 with TRBJ1-6; 8 nucleotides match TRBD1. The V segment lost 9 bases and the J segment 7 bases; nucleotides outside the gene matches: 5. This CDR3 has 13 residues. The germline V gene encodes CDR1 MNHEY and CDR2 SMNVEV (reference sequence). In nucleotides, the CDR3 is TGTGCCAGTACAGGGGGGAGAAATTCACCCCTCCACTTT. Translated, it gives CASTGGRNSPLHF.

The chain recombines TRBV20-1 with TRBJ1-1, with D possibly TRBD1 on 5 matching bases. The CDR3 runs to 11 residues. Germline lookup yields CDR1 DFQATT and CDR2 SNEGSKA (reference sequence). Trimming pared 3 bases from V and 7 bases from J, leaving 9 bases between. CDR3 bases: TGCAGTGCTAGCCGGGACGTTGAAGCTTTCTTT. It specifies CSASRDVEAFF.

This sequence joins TRBV19 and TRBJ2-1; D may be TRBD1 (6 bases). V gave up 3 bases and J gave up 8 bases, with 8 bases separating them. Germline V gene data show CDR1 as LNHDA and CDR2 as SQIVND (reference sequence). This CDR3 has 12 residues. The CDR3 DNA sequence: TGTGCCAGTAGTATTCAGGGGCATGAGCAGTTCTTC. It translates to CASSIQGHEQFF.

This chain links TRBV19 with TRBJ2-7, with D perhaps given as TRBD1 or TRBD2 (6 bases each). Between the trimmed V and J ends, which lost 3 bases and 4 bases, there was a span of 13 bases. This CDR3 spans 14 amino acids. CDR1 and CDR2 (germline): LNHDA, SQIVND (reference sequence). CDR3 in amino acids: CASSISRGPYEQYF. In DNA, the CDR3 is TGTGCCAGTAGTATCTCCCGGGGGCCATACGAGCAGTACTTC.

The chain is built from TRBV5-1 and TRBJ1-2; a weak D match, TRBD1 (5 bases). The CDR3 has 14 residues. V lost 6 bases and J 7 bases, leaving 19 bases between the germline ends. Germline CDR1 reads SGHRS; CDR2 reads YFSETQ. The CDR3 coding sequence is TGCGCCAGCACCCTGGGACTCGGACTATTTGGCTACACCTTC. This codes for CASTLGLGLFGYTF.

The V call is TRBV11-2, the J call TRBJ2-7, with D unresolved. Trimming cost V 2 bases and J 0 bases, with 14 bases left between them. The CDR3 loop spans 16 amino acids. Germline-derived CDR1 and CDR2 are SGHAT and FQNNGV. As DNA, the CDR3 is TGTGCCAGCAGCTTAATAGGTGTCGGATACTCCTACGAGCAGTACTTC. Translating gives CASSLIGVGYSYEQYF.

This chain joins TRBV5-6 and TRBJ2-3; D gene ambiguous. Trimming cost V 3 bases and J 2 bases, with 22 bases left between them. Germline V gene sequence: CDR1 SGHDT, CDR2 YYEEEE. This CDR3 contains 18 residues. As DNA, the CDR3 is TGTGCCAGCAGCTCCCTTGGTAACCGGCGTTCTAACACAGATACGCAGTATTTT. This sequence encodes CASSSLGNRRSNTDTQYF.

The V gene is TRBV13, the J gene TRBJ2-7; 14 positions match TRBD2. V dropped 3 bases and J dropped 4; count of bases not matched to a gene: 2. Looked up from germline, CDR1 is PRHDT and CDR2 is FYEKMQ (reference sequence). CDR3 length: 15 amino acids. The CDR3 DNA is TGTGCCAGCAGCTTGGGACTAGCGGGAGTTTACGAGCAGTACTTC. Amino acids: CASSLGLAGVYEQYF.

V gene TRBV2 combines with J gene TRBJ1-1; D uncertain. Germline lookup yields CDR1 SNHLY and CDR2 FYNNEI. This CDR3 has 14 residues. V dropped 1 base and J dropped 6 bases, with 12 bases sitting between them. CDR3 sequence: CASSEGHPGPEAFF. DNA of the CDR3: TGTGCCAGCAGTGAAGGACATCCGGGCCCTGAAGCTTTCTTT.

The CDR3 coding sequence is TGTGCCAGCAGTCGCAGGGGAGGGAGAGAAAAACTGTTTTTT. It translates to CASSRRGGREKLFF. The chain links TRBV6-5 to TRBJ1-4; tentative D call: TRBD1 (6 bases). Trimming removed 5 bases at V and 8 bases at J, with 15 bases between. The V gene's germline CDR1 is MNHEY and CDR2 SVGAGI. There are 14 residues in the CDR3.

In the case of this clone: Mismatch with germline at one junction end may stem from a read error. This rearrangement joins TRBV27 to TRBJ2-7; D may be TRBD1 or TRBD2 (5 bases each). The CDR3 loop spans 17 amino acids. The germline CDR1 and CDR2 sequences are MNHEY and SMNVEV (reference sequence). Here the CDR3 reads CASSPRRDLKSSYGQYF. CDR3 in DNA: TGTGCCAGCAGTCCCCGACGGGACCTTAAAAGCTCCTACGGGCAGTACTTC.

The V call is TRBV30, the J call TRBJ2-2; the D gene is possibly TRBD1 (6 bases). V gave up 8 bases and J gave up 2 bases, with 18 bases separating them. Germline V gene lookup returns CDR1 GTSNPN and CDR2 SVGIG (reference sequence). The CDR3 is 15 amino acids. CDR3 coding DNA: TGTGCCGTTCGATTGGTGGGGGCTAACACCGGGGAGCTGTTTTTT. As protein: CAVRLVGANTGELFF. Supplemented by reference TRBV30 and TRBJ2-2, the full variable domain reads SQTIHQWPATLVQPVGSPLSLECTVEGTSNPNLYWYRQAAGRGLQLLFYSVGIGQISSEVPQNLSASRPQDRQFILSSKKLLLSDSGFYLCAVRLVGANTGELFFGEGSRLTVL.

With respect to this clone: An end of the junction does not agree with germline; a read error may underlie this. J is TRBJ2-2 and V is TRBV7-7; the D gene could be TRBD1 or TRBD2 (6 bases each). The CDR3 runs 17 residues. Looked up from germline, CDR1 is SSHAT and CDR2 is FNYEAQ (reference sequence). CDR3 nucleotide sequence: TGTGCTAGCAGCTCTAGCCCAAGGGGGGCGAACACCGGGGAGCTGTTTTTT. Protein: CASSSSPRGANTGELFF.

The V and J genes are TRBV15 and TRBJ2-7, with TRBD1 identical over 7 bases. This CDR3 comprises 14 residues. Per germline, CDR1 LNHNV and CDR2 YYDKDF (reference sequence). V was clipped by 0 bases and J by 7 bases; unmatched bases: 6. In nucleotides, the CDR3 is TGTGCCACCAGCAGAGATAGGGGGCCCTGGGAGCAGTACTTC. Translating gives CATSRDRGPWEQYF. Variable domain in full (rest from reference TRBV15 and TRBJ2-7): DAMVIQNPRYQVTQFGKPVTLSCSQTLNHNVMYWYQQKSSQAPKLLFHYYDKDFNNEADTPDNFQSRRPNTSFCFLDIRSPGLGDTAMYLCATSRDRGPWEQYFGPGTRLTVT.

The chain combines TRBV2 with TRBJ1-1, with 10 bases that match TRBD1. CDR3 size: 14 residues. From germline, CDR1 is SNHLY and CDR2 FYNNEI. V gave up 8 bases and J gave up 6 bases; unmatched junction bases: 9. CDR3 bases: TGTGCCAGCGGGGACAGGGGAGAGGAGGCTGAAGCTTTCTTT. This encodes CASGDRGEEAEAFF.